This TCR beta chain came from a study of blood T cell repertoires in COVID-19. Study details: There were acute and convalescent COVID-19 samples, and they came from the United States, Italy and Spain.

Authors' methods: Reference gene primer amplification in the assay estimated nucleated cell counts. Sequencing used immunoSEQ multiplex PCR; TCRdb keeps in-frame clones, though not all of them. The V and J calls and clone size were taken over from that table, and D and trimming were inferred from the DNA. The table lists roughly 150,000 clones, 60% to 85% of them singletons. Trimming stripped 6 bases from V and 7 bases from J, with 16 bases between. CDR3 size: 14 residues. CDR1 and CDR2 (germline): MDHEN, SYDVKM. The origin of this receptor is a man between 45 and 60 years old with active or convalescent COVID-19. The sequenced sample was peripheral blood. The V and J genes are TRBV28 and TRBJ2-1; D unresolved. The DNA for the CDR3 is TGTGCCAGCAGCCCAGGCGTGTTACCTAATGAGCAGTTCTTC. It specifies CASSPGVLPNEQFF.